This T cell receptor beta chain was documented in a study of blood T cell repertoires in COVID-19. Study information: There were acute and convalescent COVID-19 samples, and they came from the United States, Italy and Spain.

The CDR3 totals 17 residues. The ends lost 4 bases at V and 0 bases at J; junction bases unmatched: 8. Germline loops: CDR1 SGDLS, CDR2 YYNGEE. In the original processing: The assay estimated nucleated cells by amplifying reference gene primers. Assay: immunoSEQ multiplex PCR; the TCRdb copy retains only in-frame clones and omits some. V, J and clone size derive from that table, while D and trimming were established from the DNA sequence. The sample has 250,000 or so clones, about 83% seen once. Sequenced input: peripheral blood. This chain joins TRBV9 and TRBJ2-5; 11 bases agree with TRBD2. This sequence was found in a woman in her forties who had recovered from COVID-19. The CDR3 loop is CASSPRLAGMYQETQYF. The CDR3 nucleotides read TGTGCCAGCAGCCCGCGACTAGCGGGGATGTACCAAGAGACCCAGTACTTC.